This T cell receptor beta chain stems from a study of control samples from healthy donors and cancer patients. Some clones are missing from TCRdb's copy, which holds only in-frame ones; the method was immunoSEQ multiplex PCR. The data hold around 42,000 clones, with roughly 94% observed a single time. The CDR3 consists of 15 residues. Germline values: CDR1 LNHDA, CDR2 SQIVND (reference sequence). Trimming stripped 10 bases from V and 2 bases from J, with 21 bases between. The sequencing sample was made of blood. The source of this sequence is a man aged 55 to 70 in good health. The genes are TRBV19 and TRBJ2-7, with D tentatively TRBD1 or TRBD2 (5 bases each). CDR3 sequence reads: CATLGYGTDTYEQYF. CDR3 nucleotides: TGTGCCACCTTAGGTTACGGGACGGACACCTACGAGCAGTACTTC.